Reported below is one TCR beta chain. The target of this receptor is not known. Base qualities are missing; no much larger clone stands one base away. From the cysteine up to the phenylalanine, the CDR3 has a length of 13 residues. The entry retains the CDR3 DNA only, 39 bases that are in frame from base 1. The germline V end is reduced by 1 base and the J end by 11 bases; junction bases left unmatched: 7. In the germline V gene, CDR1 corresponds to SGHTA and CDR2 to FQGNSA. The data were taken from a study of blood T cell repertoires in COVID-19 (dated by TCRdb to the early 2020s). Regarding the study in general: Collaborator samples came from the United States, Italy and Spain and covered acute and convalescent phases of COVID-19. The repertoires were made available in a free public database intended to serve as a resource for research on the immune response to SARS-CoV-2. Samples were obtained from the ongoing ImmuneRACE study (first 160 participants) and from about 1,300 subjects provided by 6 global collaborators. HLA class I and class II types, where available, came from metadata supplied by the sample provider rather than from assay-based typing. A de-identified subject ID, COVID-19 status, age in years and sex were almost always included in the sample metadata. Subjects who had been exposed to COVID-19, were actively infected with it, or had recovered from it provided the deeply sampled blood TCRbeta repertoires that made up the dataset. The material from the prospective study consisted of cDNA or gDNA derived from T cells, B-cell-depleted T cells, or PBMCs. What the work shows at the level of the full study, not this receptor alone: How much clinical and demographic metadata was included differed by source and by participant, and the metadata was provided uncurated.

A second Seattle source provided samples from volunteer blood donors who had recovered from COVID-19. Collaborating institutions collected whole blood in K2EDTA tubes following their own protocols. Collaborator samples were shipped for TCRbeta analysis as frozen whole blood, isolated PBMCs, or DNA extracted from either sample type. TCRbeta CDR3 regions were amplified from genomic DNA by means of the immunoSEQ Assay, a bias-controlled multiplex PCR. The paper's data handling went like this. The number of nucleated cells in each sample was estimated by amplification of reference gene primers within the assay. Sequence reads were collapsed and filtered to measure the absolute abundance of every unique TCRbeta CDR3 rearrangement. For each sample, productive Simpson clonality was calculated as the square root of Simpson's diversity index over productive rearrangements. TCRdb holds this immuneACCESS table with in-frame rearrangements only. Some clones are missing; in checked studies, unresolved V genes explain under half, and the rest has no known cause. V, J and clone size are taken as reported in that table, and D and trimming were inferred from the DNA itself. The sample has about 260,000 clones on record, less than 90% of them singletons. The leading ten clones occupy 3.5% to 4.5% of the sample.

The sample consisted of peripheral blood. The TCR comes from a man aged 55 to 70 who had recovered from COVID-19. The V gene is TRBV7-2 and the J gene is TRBJ1-1; 7 middle bases align to TRBD1. The CDR3 amino acid sequence is: CASSLGVDRDAFF. The nucleotide sequence reads as follows: TGTGCCAGCAGCTTAGGGGTTGACAGGGACGCTTTCTTT.